The sequence of this T cell receptor (beta chain) was determined in a study of Ad26.COV2.S vaccination and SARS-CoV-2 variants. Study summary: Ad26.COV2.S given intramuscularly, once or twice 56 days apart.

Regarding treatment: around 19 received Ad26.COV2.S at low or high dose, single or two shots; 5 received placebo; per-sample allocation not given. It was on day 63 after the first vaccine or placebo injection that samples were taken. Measured with immunoSEQ multiplex PCR; TCRdb has only the in-frame clones, and not every one. The sample records 300,000 to 400,000 clones, about nine tenths being singletons. The CDR3 runs 13 residues. The germline V and J ends were trimmed by 5 bases and 4 bases, with 9 bases remaining between them. The sequence derives from a person between 18 and 65 years old who received the Ad26.COV2.S COVID-19 vaccine or a placebo. This material consisted of peripheral blood, taken in a trial of Ad26.COV2.S vaccine versus placebo. The V and J genes are TRBV12-3 or TRBV12-4 and TRBJ1-5, with D tentatively TRBD1 (5 bases). CDR3 residues: CASSRGGNQPQHF. In DNA form, the CDR3 reads TGTGCCAGCAGTCGGGGGGGGAATCAGCCCCAGCATTTT.